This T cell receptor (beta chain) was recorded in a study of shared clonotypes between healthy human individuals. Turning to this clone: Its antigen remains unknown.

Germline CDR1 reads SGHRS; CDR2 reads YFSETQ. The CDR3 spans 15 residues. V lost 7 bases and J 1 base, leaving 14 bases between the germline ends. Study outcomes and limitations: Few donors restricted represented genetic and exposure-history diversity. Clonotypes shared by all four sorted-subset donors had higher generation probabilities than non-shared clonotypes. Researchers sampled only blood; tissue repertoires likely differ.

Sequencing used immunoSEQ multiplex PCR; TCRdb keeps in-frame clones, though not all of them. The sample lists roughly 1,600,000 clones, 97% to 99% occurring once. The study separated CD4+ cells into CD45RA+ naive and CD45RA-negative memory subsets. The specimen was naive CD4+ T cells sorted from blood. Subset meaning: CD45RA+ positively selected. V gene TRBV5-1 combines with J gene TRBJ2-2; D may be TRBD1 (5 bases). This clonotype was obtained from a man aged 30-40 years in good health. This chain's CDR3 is CASSPTALNTGELFF. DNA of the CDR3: TGCGCCAGCTCTCCGACAGCGCTGAACACCGGGGAGCTGTTTTTT.